These 23 T cell receptor beta chains came from one sample sequenced in a study of Ad26.COV2.S vaccination and SARS-CoV-2 variants. Treatment meaning: some 19 received Ad26.COV2.S at low or high dose, single or two shots; 5 received placebo; per-sample allocation not given. Specimen acquisition occurred on day 63 following the initial vaccine or placebo injection. The repertoire was sequenced with immunoSEQ multiplex PCR; TCRdb's copy has only in-frame clones and lacks some. The table lists 450,000 to 550,000 clones, about 91% of them singletons. This specimen was peripheral blood, taken in a trial of Ad26.COV2.S vaccine versus placebo. All receptors come from a person aged 18 to 59 who received the Ad26.COV2.S COVID-19 vaccine or a placebo.

This sequence joins TRBV9 and TRBJ2-1; D not certain. Germline V CDR1 and CDR2: SGDLS, YYNGEE. The CDR3 extends over 15 amino acids. Trimming shortened V by 3 bases and J by 3 bases, and 13 bases separated the two germline ends. CDR3 coding DNA: TGTGCCAGCAGCGGTTTAGTCGGAATCTACAATGAGCAGTTCTTC. This translates into CASSGLVGIYNEQFF.

The chain carries TRBV6-5 and TRBJ1-1; D uncertain. Germline V gene lookup returns CDR1 MNHEY and CDR2 SVGAGI. This CDR3 comprises 13 residues. The ends were cut back, 1 base at V and 5 bases at J, with 8 bases in the middle. The CDR3 is CASSYLDGTEAFF. For the CDR3, the DNA is TGTGCCAGCAGTTACTTGGACGGGACTGAAGCTTTCTTT.

The table lists this clone with a count of one. The chain joins TRBV27 to TRBJ2-7; the match to TRBD2 covers 7 bases. The V and J ends lost 4 bases and 1 base, in that order; junction bases with no gene match: 10. This CDR3 has 16 amino acids. From germline, CDR1 is MNHEY and CDR2 SMNVEV (reference sequence). As DNA, the CDR3 is TGTGCCAGCAGTTACAATCTGGGACTACCTTCCTACGAGCAGTACGTC. Amino acid sequence: CASSYNLGLPSYEQYV.

The V gene is TRBV6-2 or TRBV6-3, the J gene TRBJ1-2; 8 bases agree with TRBD1. Germline V CDR1 and CDR2: MNHEY, SVGEGT. Trimming removed 5 bases from V and 6 bases from J; junction bases left unmatched: 5. This CDR3 is 13 amino acids long. This CDR3 reads CASSHRGIDGYTF. DNA of the CDR3: TGTGCCAGCAGTCACAGGGGGATCGATGGCTACACCTTC.

The rearrangement uses TRBV3-1 (or the pseudogene TRBV3-2) and TRBJ1-1; D uncertain. Trimming shortened V by 6 bases and J by 0 bases, and 11 bases separated the two germline ends. Germline CDR1 and CDR2: LGHDT and YNNKEL (reference sequence). This CDR3 has 14 residues. The CDR3 is CASSPRGVNTEAFF. As DNA, the CDR3 is TGTGCCAGCAGTCCCCGAGGCGTGAACACTGAAGCTTTCTTT.

The chain combines TRBV5-1 with TRBJ2-2; TRBD2 is a possible D gene (5 bases). Germline V lookup: CDR1 SGHRS, CDR2 YFSETQ. There are 15 residues in the CDR3. Trimming took off 0 bases at V and 3 bases at J, with 9 bases between the two ends. The CDR3 region has the DNA TGCGCCAGCAGCTTGGAGACTACCGACACCGGGGAGCTGTTTTTT. Protein: CASSLETTDTGELFF.

The chain uses TRBV5-8 and TRBJ2-3; D gene ambiguous. The CDR3 loop spans 13 amino acids. Germline CDR1 is SGHTS and CDR2 is YDEGEE. The ends were cut back, 4 bases at V and 2 bases at J, with 8 bases in the middle. The CDR3 protein is CASSPQHTDTQYF. CDR3 nucleotides: TGTGCCAGCAGCCCCCAGCACACAGATACGCAGTATTTT. Supplemented by reference TRBV5-8 and TRBJ2-3, the full variable domain reads EAGVTQSPTHLIKTRGQQATLRCSPISGHTSVYWYQQALGLGLQFLLWYDEGEERNRGNFPPRFSGRQFPNYSSELNVNALELEDSALYLCASSPQHTDTQYFGPGTRLTVL.

This chain joins TRBV7-9 and TRBJ1-3; perhaps TRBD1 as D (5 bases). The germline V gene has CDR1 SEHNR and CDR2 FQNEAQ (reference sequence). CDR3 length: 16 amino acids. Trimming took off 7 bases at V and 2 bases at J, with 18 bases between the two ends. The CDR3 nucleotides are TGTGCCAGCAACGTCCGTGGGGGTATCACTGGAAACACCATATATTTT. This codes for CASNVRGGITGNTIYF.

The rearrangement joins TRBV7-2 to TRBJ2-7; D is unresolved. The CDR3 runs to 13 residues. Germline CDR1 is SGHTA and CDR2 is FQGNSA. Trimming removed 1 base from V and 3 bases from J, with 7 bases in between. The CDR3 here is CASSLGASYEQYV. CDR3 coding DNA: TGTGCCAGCAGCTTAGGTGCCAGCTACGAGCAGTACGTC.

The chain joins TRBV28 to TRBJ1-5; D possibly corresponds to TRBD1 (5 bases). The CDR3 has 16 amino acids. Germline CDR1 and CDR2: MDHEN and SYDVKM. Trimming pared 6 bases from V and 3 bases from J, leaving 18 bases between. CDR3 sequence reads: CASSNRRRGNNQPQHF. Here the CDR3 DNA reads TGTGCCAGCAGCAACCGACGGAGGGGCAACAATCAGCCCCAGCATTTT.

This chain connects TRBV7-2 to TRBJ2-7; a weak D match, TRBD2 (5 bases). Between the trimmed V and J ends, which lost 3 bases and 3 bases, there was a span of 18 bases. CDR3 size: 16 residues. Germline assignment: CDR1 SGHTA and CDR2 FQGNSA. The CDR3 DNA sequence: TGTGCCAGCAGCTTGAGAGGGCGGAGCCGCCTCTACGAGCAGTACTTC. The encoded protein is CASSLRGRSRLYEQYF.

The V call is TRBV2, the J call TRBJ1-5; D gene uncertain. Trimming took off 1 base at V and 2 bases at J, with 12 bases between the two ends. The germline V gene has CDR1 SNHLY and CDR2 FYNNEI. The CDR3 loop spans 16 amino acids. The CDR3 region is CASSEGGRVRNQPQHF. The CDR3 coding sequence is TGTGCCAGCAGTGAAGGTGGAAGGGTCCGCAATCAGCCCCAGCATTTT.

The V call is TRBV5-1, the J call TRBJ2-5, with unresolved D. The CDR3 is made up of 14 amino acids. Germline CDR1 SGHRS, CDR2 YFSETQ. The V and J ends lost 0 bases and 5 bases respectively, with 11 bases between them. The DNA of the CDR3 is TGCGCCAGCAGCTTGGGGCCAACCACGGAGACCCAGTACTTC. Its translation is CASSLGPTTETQYF.

This clone has only one observation. The rearrangement joins TRBV11-3 to TRBJ2-2; D perhaps matches TRBD2 (7 bases). Germline-derived CDR1 and CDR2 are SGHNT and YENEEA. The length of the CDR3 is 15 residues. V lost 2 bases to trimming and J lost 3 bases, with 10 bases between them. The CDR3 loop reads CASSLMGGHTGELFF. The CDR3 DNA reads TGTGCCAGCAGCTTAATGGGGGGGCACACCGGGGAGCTGTTTTTT. Drawing the rest from reference TRBV11-3 and TRBJ2-2, the complete variable domain is EAGVVQSPRYKIIEKKQPVAFWCNPISGHNTLYWYLQNLGQGPELLIRYENEEAVDDSQLPKDRFSAERLKGVDSTLKIQPAELGDSAVYLCASSLMGGHTGELFFGEGSRLTVL.

This clone has just one count. The chain couples TRBV28 to TRBJ2-7, with 7 bases identical to TRBD1. The CDR3 runs 18 residues. Unmatched junction bases numbered 18, after V lost 5 bases and J lost 2 bases. Looked up from germline, CDR1 is MDHEN and CDR2 is SYDVKM. The CDR3 region has the DNA TGTGCCAGCAGTCTCTTGTATTCCGGGACAGACAACCCCTACGAGCAGTACTTC. Translating it yields CASSLLYSGTDNPYEQYF.

The genes are TRBV4-2 and TRBJ2-7; a possible D gene is TRBD1 (5 bases). The CDR3 runs 15 residues. V gave up 1 base and J gave up 4 bases, with 14 bases separating them. The V gene's germline CDR1 is LGHNA and CDR2 YNFKEQ. The CDR3 DNA reads TGTGCCAGCAGCCAAGCTGACAGCCCTTTTTACGAGCAGTACTTC. It encodes CASSQADSPFYEQYF.

The chain joins TRBV6-5 to TRBJ2-2; 9 bases map to TRBD2. Germline V CDR1 and CDR2: MNHEY, SVGAGI. CDR3 length: 14 amino acids. V lost 5 bases to trimming and J lost 7 bases; unmatched junction nucleotides: 5. CDR3 amino acids: CASSPLAGSGELFF. CDR3 sequence (DNA): TGTGCCAGCAGTCCTCTAGCGGGGAGCGGGGAGCTGTTTTTT.

The genes are TRBV5-1 and TRBJ1-6; 11 bases are shared with TRBD1. The CDR3 is made up of 15 amino acids. Looked up from germline, CDR1 is SGHRS and CDR2 is YFSETQ. V lost 0 bases and J lost 10; bases outside the gene matches: 3. In nucleotides, the CDR3 is TGCGCCAGCAGCTTGGGGACAGGGGGCGCGTCACCCCTCCACTTT. It translates to CASSLGTGGASPLHF. Full variable domain (remainder filled in from reference TRBV5-1 and TRBJ1-6): KAGVTQTPRYLIKTRGQQVTLSCSPISGHRSVSWYQQTPGQGLQFLFEYFSETQRNKGNFPGRFSGRQFSNSRSEMNVSTLELGDSALYLCASSLGTGGASPLHFGNGTRLTVT.

In DNA, the CDR3 is TGCGCCAGCAGCCTCTACGGCCGGAACACTGAAGCTTTCTTT. It is translated as CASSLYGRNTEAFF. This chain uses TRBV5-1 with TRBJ1-1; D unresolved. The CDR3 consists of 14 residues. V lost 4 bases, J lost 1 base, and 11 bases lay in between. The germline gives CDR1 SGHRS, CDR2 YFSETQ.

The chain links TRBV6-6 to TRBJ2-2; unclear D gene. With 6 bases removed from V and 2 bases from J, the gap between germline ends came to 7 bases. The length of the CDR3 is 13 residues. Germline values: CDR1 MNHNY, CDR2 SVGAGI (reference sequence). The CDR3 bases are TGTGCCAGCAGGGACGGAAACACCGGGGAGCTGTTTTTT. Amino acid sequence: CASRDGNTGELFF.

The chain couples TRBV4-2 to TRBJ1-1, with D unresolved. Germline V lookup: CDR1 LGHNA, CDR2 YNFKEQ. V lost 0 bases and J 1 base, leaving 6 bases between the germline ends. This CDR3 spans 14 amino acids. Here the CDR3 DNA reads TGTGCCAGCAGCCAAGATACTGAGAACACTGAAGCTTTCTTT. Translation: CASSQDTENTEAFF.

The genes are TRBV5-4 and TRBJ2-1; 8 bases agree with TRBD2. CDR3 size: 14 residues. The germline V gene encodes CDR1 SGHNT and CDR2 YYREEE (reference sequence). The junction had 6 bases not matched to a gene; V was cut back by 4 bases and J by 6 bases. The CDR3 protein is CASSPGLEGNEQFF. The DNA for the CDR3 is TGTGCCAGCAGCCCGGGACTAGAGGGCAATGAGCAGTTCTTC.

The sample holds a few counts of this clone. The rearrangement joins TRBV5-1 to TRBJ2-1, with a weak D call TRBD2 (6 bases). Germline assignment: CDR1 SGHRS and CDR2 YFSETQ. Trimming took 1 base from V and 5 from J, leaving 10 bases between them. CDR3 length: 14 amino acids. CDR3 amino acids: CASSLLSGDNEQFF. Here the CDR3 DNA reads TGCGCCAGCAGCTTGTTGTCGGGGGACAATGAGCAGTTCTTC.